These T cell receptor beta chains were read from a single sample in a study of blood T cells in healthy people across ages. MiXCR was run by TCRdb on the 5' RACE reads, yielding one entry per CDR3 protein. The sample shows about 1 million distinct CDR3 sequences, around 27% of them seen only once. This sample was shared with a second study, whose subject was T cells of mothers and their children.

Material: blood. The source is a girl aged 2 to 10 in good health. The CDR3 runs from the conserved cysteine through the conserved F or W. Each record gives: V gene, J gene, CDR3 protein.

v_gene: TRBV4-3; j_gene: TRBJ2-5; CDR3aa: CASSQDLQGGGETQYF
v_gene: TRBV27; j_gene: TRBJ2-5; CDR3aa: CASSLSLRGTQYF
v_gene: TRBV12-3/TRBV12-4; j_gene: TRBJ2-7; CDR3aa: CASSFADHF
v_gene: TRBV6-1; j_gene: TRBJ1-5; CDR3aa: CASSERRGSQPQHF
v_gene: TRBV27; j_gene: TRBJ2-3; CDR3aa: CASSSSRLAGARDTQYF
v_gene: TRBV20-1; j_gene: TRBJ2-3; CDR3aa: CSARGPSDTQYF
v_gene: TRBV6-5; j_gene: TRBJ2-1; CDR3aa: CASSSTSGEQFF
v_gene: TRBV19; j_gene: TRBJ1-2; CDR3aa: CASRRARQGENYGYTF
v_gene: TRBV4-2; j_gene: TRBJ2-1; CDR3aa: CASSVGGHNEQFF
v_gene: TRBV2; j_gene: TRBJ2-5; CDR3aa: CASSAASGAQETQYF
v_gene: TRBV4-3; j_gene: TRBJ1-1; CDR3aa: CASSQEGGRNTEAFF
v_gene: TRBV11-1; j_gene: TRBJ1-2; CDR3aa: CASSDLILEGALILKNYGYTF
v_gene: TRBV3-1; j_gene: TRBJ2-1; CDR3aa: CASSPPKAGEQFF
v_gene: TRBV7-9; j_gene: TRBJ2-2; CDR3aa: CASSLGLLTGELFF
v_gene: TRBV7-9; j_gene: TRBJ2-5; CDR3aa: CASSLGFRKETQYF
v_gene: TRBV29-1; j_gene: TRBJ2-5; CDR3aa: CSAARGARETQYF
v_gene: TRBV7-9; j_gene: TRBJ2-6; CDR3aa: CASSLYLSSGANVLTF
v_gene: TRBV11-2; j_gene: NA; CDR3aa: CASSSVLNEQFF
v_gene: TRBV25-1; j_gene: TRBJ2-5; CDR3aa: CASRVSSGGTQYF
v_gene: TRBV4-2; j_gene: TRBJ2-2; CDR3aa: CASSPHRTSGAGELFF
v_gene: TRBV29-1; j_gene: TRBJ2-5; CDR3aa: CSVDGGKGRGGETQYF
v_gene: TRBV20-1; j_gene: TRBJ2-1; CDR3aa: CSARDPLAGTLYNEQFF
v_gene: TRBV6-2/TRBV6-3; j_gene: NA; CDR3aa: CASSKPGTGGSYEQYF
v_gene: TRBV5-1; j_gene: TRBJ2-7; CDR3aa: CASSLEALLAGSYEQYF
v_gene: TRBV27; j_gene: TRBJ1-4; CDR3aa: CASSPLGGANEKLFF
v_gene: TRBV20-1; j_gene: NA; CDR3aa: CSAIAGQRYNEQFF
v_gene: TRBV4-3; j_gene: TRBJ2-7; CDR3aa: CASSQDRGALYEQYF
v_gene: TRBV19; j_gene: TRBJ2-5; CDR3aa: CASSIWASGGTQYF
v_gene: TRBV29-1; j_gene: TRBJ1-1; CDR3aa: CSVVHKWDTEAFF
v_gene: TRBV11-2; j_gene: TRBJ2-4; CDR3aa: CASSPVPGQLAKNIQYF
v_gene: TRBV20-1; j_gene: TRBJ2-4; CDR3aa: CSAVGTDEGNIQYF
v_gene: TRBV7-9; j_gene: TRBJ1-2; CDR3aa: CASSLAHGSGEGYTF
v_gene: TRBV29-1; j_gene: NA; CDR3aa: CSVVSGASEQYF
v_gene: TRBV5-6; j_gene: TRBJ2-7; CDR3aa: CASSLVKETGPLTYEQYF
v_gene: TRBV7-8; j_gene: NA; CDR3aa: CASSSQWAREQYF
v_gene: TRBV20-1; j_gene: TRBJ2-4; CDR3aa: CSAGLAGSLAKNIQYF
v_gene: TRBV6-5; j_gene: TRBJ2-2; CDR3aa: CATRLQGNTGELFF
v_gene: TRBV27; j_gene: TRBJ2-1; CDR3aa: CASSSGNDNEQFF
v_gene: TRBV5-1; j_gene: NA; CDR3aa: CASSLLPTGVSYEQYF
v_gene: TRBV4-1; j_gene: TRBJ2-3; CDR3aa: CASSQDQSTDTQYF
v_gene: TRBV6-1; j_gene: TRBJ2-1; CDR3aa: CASSVDGTGFDEQFF
v_gene: TRBV27; j_gene: TRBJ1-2; CDR3aa: CASGDGEGYTF
v_gene: TRBV28; j_gene: TRBJ2-7; CDR3aa: CASSGGLAGAWEQYF
v_gene: TRBV5-6; j_gene: TRBJ2-5; CDR3aa: CASSLILAVQETQYF
v_gene: TRBV5-1; j_gene: TRBJ1-6; CDR3aa: CASSLEQGGGSPLHF
v_gene: TRBV13; j_gene: TRBJ1-2; CDR3aa: CASIWRTALGGYTF
v_gene: TRBV4-1; j_gene: TRBJ2-2; CDR3aa: CASSQFGTSVTGELFF
v_gene: TRBV4-3; j_gene: TRBJ2-4; CDR3aa: CASSQEPGVIAKNIQYF